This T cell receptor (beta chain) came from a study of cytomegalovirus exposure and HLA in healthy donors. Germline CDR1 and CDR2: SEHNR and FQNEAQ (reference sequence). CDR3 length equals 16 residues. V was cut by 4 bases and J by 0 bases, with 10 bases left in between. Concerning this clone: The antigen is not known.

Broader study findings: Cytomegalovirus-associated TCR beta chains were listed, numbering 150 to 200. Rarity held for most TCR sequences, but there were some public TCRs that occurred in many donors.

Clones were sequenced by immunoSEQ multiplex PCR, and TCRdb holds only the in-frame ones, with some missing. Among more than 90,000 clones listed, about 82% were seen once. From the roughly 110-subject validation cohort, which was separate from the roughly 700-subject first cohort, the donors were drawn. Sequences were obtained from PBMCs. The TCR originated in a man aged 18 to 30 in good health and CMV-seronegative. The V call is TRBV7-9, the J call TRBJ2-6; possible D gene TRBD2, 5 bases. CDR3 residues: CASSWTAGSGANVLTF. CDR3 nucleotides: TGTGCCAGCAGCTGGACTGCGGGCTCTGGGGCCAACGTCCTGACTTTC.